This T cell receptor (beta chain) was retrieved from a study of T-cell reconstitution after alpha-beta-depleted transplantation in children listed by TCRdb under 2016. Study-wide context: T-cell immune reconstitution after TCRalphabeta/CD19-depleted allogeneic hematopoietic cell transplantation in children was quantitatively tracked in the study by means of TCR repertoire profiling.

In this sample, this clonotype turned up many times. This receptor's antigen is unknown. Base qualities were left out, and no much larger clone turns up one base away. The library was prepared using PCR. The data were produced on an Illumina HiSeq 2500. TCR libraries were prepared with molecular barcoding, using unique molecular identifiers to normalize TCRbeta repertoire quantification. TCRdb passed the public sequencing reads through fastp at Q25 and MiXCR, retaining productive beta sequences. Duplicate CDR3 protein sequences are folded into a single record with the most common DNA and genes. In all, the sample holds about 240,000 distinct CDR3 sequences, and about 12% of those were seen once. The ten largest clonotypes hold roughly 2.6% of the sample. Trimming at the junction amounts to 4 bases on V and 4 bases on J, and the germline ends lie 9 bases apart. CDR1 KGHDR and CDR2 SFDVKD are derived from the germline V gene. There are 13 amino acids in the CDR3, from cysteine to phenylalanine inclusive. Only the CDR3 portion is preserved as DNA: 39 bases, with reading frame beginning at the first base.

Recombination joined TRBV24-1 with TRBJ1-2; no D segment can be confidently identified. This TCR was sampled from a human donor who donated a stem cell graft to a child with acute lymphoblastic leukemia. The material was PBMCs from the stem cell graft donor, obtained from the stem cell graft. This receptor carries the CDR3 CATSETDLYGYTF. The base sequence is TGTGCCACCAGTGAAACGGACCTCTATGGCTACACCTTC.